This TCR beta chain was recorded in a study of CD8 T cells in ankylosing spondylitis. Germline values: CDR1 SGHRS, CDR2 YFSETQ. The CDR3 contains 18 residues. V lost 3 bases to trimming and J lost 5 bases, with 24 bases between them. At least ten counts were recorded for this clonotype. What it recognizes is unknown. Study-level results: Fewer than ten highly homologous variants made up a TCR beta motif that seemed to typify ankylosing spondylitis blood.

TCRdb analysed the 5' RACE reads with MiXCR anew, one entry per CDR3 protein. In the table there are tens of thousands of distinct CDR3 sequences, about 9% of which are singletons. The sequenced sample was blood, either unsorted or a sorted T cell fraction (not recorded which). This chain links TRBV5-1 with TRBJ2-1; D could derive from TRBD1 or TRBD2 (5 bases each). This receptor was taken from a male donor with ankylosing spondylitis. CDR3 sequence reads: CASSYPFSGAELNNEQFF. DNA for the CDR3: TGCGCCAGCAGCTACCCATTTTCCGGGGCCGAACTTAACAATGAGCAGTTCTTC.